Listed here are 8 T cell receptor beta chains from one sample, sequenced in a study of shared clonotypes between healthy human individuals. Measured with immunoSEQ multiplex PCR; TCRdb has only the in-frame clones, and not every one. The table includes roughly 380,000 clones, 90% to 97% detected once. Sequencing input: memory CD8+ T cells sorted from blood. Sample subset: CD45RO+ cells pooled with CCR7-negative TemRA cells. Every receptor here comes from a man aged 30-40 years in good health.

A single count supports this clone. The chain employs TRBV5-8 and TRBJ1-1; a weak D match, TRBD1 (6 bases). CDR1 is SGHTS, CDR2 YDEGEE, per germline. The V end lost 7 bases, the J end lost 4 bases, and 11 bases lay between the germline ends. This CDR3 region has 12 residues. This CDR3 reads CASQGRSTEAFF. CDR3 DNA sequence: TGTGCCAGCCAGGGGAGGAGCACTGAAGCTTTCTTT.

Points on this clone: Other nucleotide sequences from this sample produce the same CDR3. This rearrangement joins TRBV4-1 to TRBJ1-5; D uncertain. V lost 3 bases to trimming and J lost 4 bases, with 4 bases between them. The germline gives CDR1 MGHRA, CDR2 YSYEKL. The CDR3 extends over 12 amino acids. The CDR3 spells CASSHPNQPQHF. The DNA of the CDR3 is TGCGCCAGCAGCCATCCGAATCAGCCCCAGCATTTT.

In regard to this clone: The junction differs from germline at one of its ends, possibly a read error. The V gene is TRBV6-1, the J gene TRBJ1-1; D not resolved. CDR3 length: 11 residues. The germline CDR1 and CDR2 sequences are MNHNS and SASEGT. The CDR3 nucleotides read TGTGCCAGCAGTCTTAACAATGAAGCTTTCTTT. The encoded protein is CASSLNNEAFF.

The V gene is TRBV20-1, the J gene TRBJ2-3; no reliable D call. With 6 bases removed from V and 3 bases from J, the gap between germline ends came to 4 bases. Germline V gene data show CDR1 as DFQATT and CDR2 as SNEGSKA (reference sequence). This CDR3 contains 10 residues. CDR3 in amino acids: CSAITDTQYF. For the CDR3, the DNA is TGCAGTGCGATAACAGATACGCAGTATTTT.

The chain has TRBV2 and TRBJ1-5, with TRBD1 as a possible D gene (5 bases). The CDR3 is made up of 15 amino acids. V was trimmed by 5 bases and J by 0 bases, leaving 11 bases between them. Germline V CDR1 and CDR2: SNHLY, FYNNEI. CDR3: CASSWGRLSNQPQHF. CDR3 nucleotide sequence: TGTGCCAGCAGTTGGGGACGGCTTAGCAATCAGCCCCAGCATTTT.

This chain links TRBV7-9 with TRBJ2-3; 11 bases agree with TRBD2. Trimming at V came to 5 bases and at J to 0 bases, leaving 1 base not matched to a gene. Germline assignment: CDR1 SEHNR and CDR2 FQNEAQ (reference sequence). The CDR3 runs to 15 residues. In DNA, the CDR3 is TGTGCCAGCAGCGGGACTAGCGGTAGCACAGATACGCAGTATTTT. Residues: CASSGTSGSTDTQYF.

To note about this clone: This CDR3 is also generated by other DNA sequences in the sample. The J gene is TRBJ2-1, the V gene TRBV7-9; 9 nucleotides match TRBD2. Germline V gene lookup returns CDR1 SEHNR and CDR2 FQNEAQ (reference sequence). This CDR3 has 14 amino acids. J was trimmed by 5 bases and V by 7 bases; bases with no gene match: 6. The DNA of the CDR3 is TGTGCCAGCAAACGAGCGGGAGGCAACAATGAGCAGTTCTTC. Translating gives CASKRAGGNNEQFF.

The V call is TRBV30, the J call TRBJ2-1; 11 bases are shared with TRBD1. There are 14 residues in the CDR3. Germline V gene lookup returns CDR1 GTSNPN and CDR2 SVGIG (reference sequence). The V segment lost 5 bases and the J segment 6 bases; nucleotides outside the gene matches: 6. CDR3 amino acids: CAWSGTGGLNEQFF. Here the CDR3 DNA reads TGTGCCTGGTCCGGGACAGGGGGTCTCAATGAGCAGTTCTTC.